The clone carrying this T cell receptor beta chain showed up just a few times. This sample is drawn from a study of blood T cell repertoires in COVID-19. Study overall: Collection of acute and convalescent COVID-19 samples took place in the United States, Italy and Spain. Nucleic acid was either cDNA or gDNA, and it came from T cells, B-cell-depleted T cells, or PBMCs.

CDR3 size: 15 residues. Germline CDR1 reads SGDLS; CDR2 reads YYNGEE. V was pared by 4 bases and J by 8 bases, with 21 bases between. Here immunoSEQ multiplex PCR was the method, and the copy in TCRdb shows in-frame clones only, minus some. The repertoire holds approximately 220,000 clones, with roughly 80% as singletons. The source of this sequence is an elderly woman with acute or convalescent COVID-19. Material for sequencing was peripheral blood. The chain couples TRBV9 to TRBJ1-1, with a tentative D call TRBD1 (6 bases). The CDR3 loop reads CASSRSGTMVAEAFF. In DNA form, the CDR3 reads TGTGCCAGCAGCCGGTCCGGGACAATGGTAGCGGAAGCTTTCTTT.